This T cell receptor (beta chain) was obtained from a study of blood T cell repertoires in COVID-19 (TCRdb year 2020). The study in broad terms: Collaborator samples came from the United States, Italy and Spain and covered acute and convalescent phases of COVID-19. The material from the prospective study consisted of cDNA or gDNA derived from T cells, B-cell-depleted T cells, or PBMCs. Deeply sampled blood TCRbeta repertoires from subjects exposed to, actively infected with, or recovered from COVID-19 were included in the dataset. The repertoires were released in a freely available public database meant as a resource for research on the immune response to SARS-CoV-2. Samples came from the ongoing ImmuneRACE study (first 160 participants) plus 1,254 subjects from 6 global collaborators. A de-identified subject ID, COVID-19 status, age in years and sex were almost always included in the sample metadata. HLA class I and class II types, where available, came from metadata supplied by the sample provider rather than from assay-based typing.

Points on this clone: What this receptor recognizes is not known. Base quality data are lacking; no much larger clone is found one base away.

General findings and caveats noted by the study authors: The quantity of clinical and demographic metadata differed by source and by participant and was supplied without curation.

TCRbeta CDR3 regions were amplified from genomic DNA by means of the immunoSEQ Assay, a bias-controlled multiplex PCR. In the source study's methods: Nucleated cell counts per sample were estimated from amplification of reference gene primers within the assay. To quantify the absolute abundance of each unique TCRbeta CDR3 rearrangement, sequence reads were collapsed and filtered. For each sample, productive Simpson clonality was calculated by taking the square root of Simpson's diversity index across productive rearrangements. What TCRdb holds here is the immuneACCESS table cut down to in-frame rearrangements. Part of the clones is not present; checked against another copy, under half of the missing clones reflect an unresolved V gene, and the others are unexplained. D and trimming come from the DNA, and the V and J calls and clone size come from that table. This sample gives around 240,000 clones in total; 70% to 90% of them show up just once. Just over 3% of the sample is held by the ten biggest clonotypes.

A second Seattle source provided samples from volunteer blood donors who had recovered from COVID-19. The collaborating institutions used their own protocols to collect whole blood in K2EDTA tubes. For TCRbeta analysis, collaborators shipped samples as frozen whole blood, isolated PBMCs, or DNA extracted from either of those sample types. This receptor was taken from a woman aged 30 to 39 who had recovered from COVID-19. The sample was peripheral blood.

The nucleotide sequence is given as TGTGCCAGCAGCTCCCGAGGGGGCATTTGGGAGACCCAGTACTTC. It is translated as CASSSRGGIWETQYF. The chain is assembled from TRBV11-2 and TRBJ2-5; 7 nucleotides in the junction match TRBD1. Unmatched junction bases come to 10, with V trimmed by 4 bases and J by 5 bases. From cysteine to phenylalanine, the CDR3 is 15 amino acids long. Of all the DNA, just the CDR3 is kept, 45 bases in frame from base 1. The germline V gene yields SGHAT for CDR1 and FQNNGV for CDR2.